One and the same sample provided the 10 T cell receptor beta chains below, sequenced in a study of Ad26.COV2.S vaccination and SARS-CoV-2 variants. Sequencing used immunoSEQ multiplex PCR; TCRdb keeps in-frame clones, though not all of them. Of 350,000 to 450,000 clones listed, around 87% were seen once; the top ten hold around 3.5%. The treatment was: 15 to 20 received Ad26.COV2.S at low or high dose, single or two shots; about 5 received placebo; per-sample allocation not given. Samples analyzed were those drawn on day 63 after the first vaccine or placebo injection. This specimen was peripheral blood, taken in a trial of Ad26.COV2.S vaccine versus placebo. These TCRs come from a person aged 18-60 years who received the Ad26.COV2.S COVID-19 vaccine or a placebo.

This chain connects TRBV6-5 to TRBJ1-1; D ambiguous. This CDR3 contains 13 residues. Germline-derived CDR1 and CDR2 are MNHEY and SVGAGI. V lost 7 bases and J lost 2, with 11 bases in between. CDR3 sequence (DNA): TGTGCCAGCAATACCCTTACCAACACTGAAGCTTTCTTT. This sequence encodes CASNTLTNTEAFF.

The rearrangement links TRBV7-3 to TRBJ2-7; TRBD1 or TRBD2 may be the D gene (5 bases each). The V and J ends lost 5 bases and 5 bases respectively, with 19 bases between them. The CDR3 covers 15 residues. Germline V gene lookup returns CDR1 SGHTA and CDR2 FQGTGA. CDR3 bases: TGTGCCAGCAGCGACCCCGTCAGTGGGGGTAACGAGCAGTACTTC. Residues: CASSDPVSGGNEQYF.

The chain uses TRBV5-4 and TRBJ2-1; possibly TRBD2 for D (6 bases). In germline, CDR1 is SGHNT, CDR2 YYREEE (reference sequence). CDR3 length equals 15 residues. The germline V and J ends were trimmed by 4 bases and 2 bases, with 13 bases remaining between them. The CDR3 DNA is TGTGCCAGCAGCGACCCGGGGGAAACCTACAATGAGCAGTTCTTC. This codes for CASSDPGETYNEQFF. The complete variable domain, with remaining parts taken from reference TRBV5-4 and TRBJ2-1, reads ETGVTQSPTHLIKTRGQQVTLRCSSQSGHNTVSWYQQALGQGPQFIFQYYREEENGRGNFPPRFSGLQFPNYSSELNVNALELDDSALYLCASSDPGETYNEQFFGPGTRLTVL.

The chain combines TRBV3-1 (or the pseudogene TRBV3-2) with TRBJ2-7; 8 bases map to TRBD2. After removal of 2 bases from V and 2 bases from J, the junction contained 2 bases not matched to a gene. CDR1 is LGHDT, CDR2 YNNKEL, per germline (reference sequence). This CDR3 has 14 amino acids. CDR3 in amino acids: CASSQFGRAYEQYF. The CDR3 region has the DNA TGTGCCAGCAGCCAATTCGGGAGGGCCTACGAGCAGTACTTC.

The chain joins TRBV10-3 to TRBJ1-6; D unresolved. The CDR3 sequence is 12 residues long. Trimming cost V 10 bases and J 6 bases, with 10 bases left between them. In germline, CDR1 is ENHRY, CDR2 SYGVKD. This CDR3 reads CATGVGNSPLHF. DNA for the CDR3: TGTGCCACCGGAGTGGGTAATTCACCCCTCCACTTT.

This clone has just one count. The chain uses TRBV9 and TRBJ2-3; no clear D. The CDR3 is 12 amino acids. V was pared by 5 bases and J by 0 bases, with 4 bases between. Germline V gives CDR1 SGDLS, CDR2 YYNGEE. The DNA of the CDR3 is TGTGCCAGCAGGGCGAGCACAGATACGCAGTATTTT. Its protein is CASRASTDTQYF.

The chain uses TRBV4-2 and TRBJ2-1; D may correspond to TRBD1 or TRBD2 (5 bases each). The CDR3 extends over 16 amino acids. From germline, CDR1 is LGHNA and CDR2 YNFKEQ. Trimming pared 4 bases from V and 6 bases from J, leaving 19 bases between. CDR3 nucleotides: TGTGCCAGCAGCCTGGTGGGGGTTACAACTTTCAATGAGCAGTTCTTC. Translated, it gives CASSLVGVTTFNEQFF.

The rearrangement links TRBV9 to TRBJ1-1; D gene ambiguous. Trimming took off 1 base at V and 2 bases at J, with 12 bases between the two ends. The CDR3 covers 15 residues. Germline CDR1 SGDLS, CDR2 YYNGEE. Here the CDR3 reads CASSVFPVINTEAFF. In nucleotides, the CDR3 is TGTGCCAGCAGCGTATTCCCAGTCATAAACACTGAAGCTTTCTTT.

The chain recombines TRBV6-5 with TRBJ1-5; D gene ambiguous. V was trimmed by 2 bases and J by 6 bases, leaving 8 bases between them. The germline V gene encodes CDR1 MNHEY and CDR2 SVGAGI. This CDR3 comprises 13 residues. In DNA form, the CDR3 reads TGTGCCAGCAGTTACGGAGAGGCTCAGCCCCAGCATTTT. Protein product: CASSYGEAQPQHF.

This rearrangement joins TRBV27 to TRBJ2-5; TRBD2 matches 9 bases. This CDR3 is built from 17 residues. Germline V gene sequence: CDR1 MNHEY, CDR2 SMNVEV (reference sequence). The junction had 7 bases not matched to a gene; V was cut back by 1 base and J by 1 base. CDR3 bases: TGTGCCAGCAGTTTATGGTCCCAGCGGGGGGCCCAAGAGACCCAGTACTTC. Translating gives CASSLWSQRGAQETQYF.